The subject of this entry is one T cell receptor beta chain. It has no known antigen specificity. Base qualities are not at hand, and no much larger clone is one base apart. Each donor gave one peripheral blood draw, averaging approximately 0.12 L, which was collected into heparinised tubes. Using a panel that included CD45RO, CCR7, CD25, CD127, CD95 and CD27, naive, central memory, regulatory and stem cell-like memory CD4+ T cells were sorted on a BD FACSAria II. Every sorted population had a purity above 95%. Right away, PBMCs were isolated by Lymphoprep density gradient centrifugation and were stained directly, with no culture step. Samples were stained and sorted in pairs, with one healthy donor and one patient per experiment, so that batch effects were minimized. This sample was included in a study of beta chain features in type 1 diabetes (dated by TCRdb to between 2017 and 2018). General notes on the study: Mean age, gender distribution, total cell number and subset yield were not different between patients and healthy donors. A total of roughly 99 million sorted cells were examined across all samples, and the number of cells per subset was strongly correlated with RNA yield. Regulatory and stem cell-like memory subsets were isolated from only 8 patients and about eight healthy donors, whereas naive and central memory subsets came from all 28 donors. In the study, TCRB repertoires of sorted circulating CD4+ T cell subsets from recently diagnosed type 1 diabetes patients were compared with those of matched healthy donors. Study-wide findings and limitations: Sequencing cDNA rather than genomic DNA could over-represent highly expressing activated cells, although activation and CD3 levels did not differ between groups. Fewer insertions and more nucleotide deletions at VDJ recombination sites were observed in patients with type 1 diabetes, implying thymic rearrangement abnormalities. HLA sub-analyses involved small numbers of individuals, so any influence of HLA type on TCRB rearrangement remained unresolved. A moderate but significant shortening of TCRB CDR3 length was observed in type 1 diabetes patients in all four CD4+ subsets. Naive, central memory and regulatory TCRB repertoires appeared to be more similar among patients than among healthy donors. PCR might favor shorter templates, but patient and control samples were amplified and corrected together, so any skew would affect both groups equally.

The entire amount of isolated RNA was reverse transcribed using the High Capacity cDNA Reverse Transcription Kit, so the sequenced TCRB transcripts were expressed ones. Deep immunoSEQ sequencing was applied to naive, central memory and regulatory T cell samples, giving an average of about 3.6 million total reads per sample. After sorted cells were lysed in RLT buffer, RNA was extracted with DNase-treated RNeasy Micro or Mini kits, with the choice depending on cell number. To prevent cross-contamination, each cell subset was processed individually, whereas patient and healthy donor samples were processed jointly. The immunoSEQ multiplex PCR was used to amplify TCRB sequences from cDNA, generating 87-bp fragments that spanned the CDR3 region. Amplicons were sequenced on the Illumina HiSeq platform. The paper's data handling went like this. Synthetic template baselines were used to correct PCR bias computationally, reads within Hamming distance 2 were collapsed, and singletons that could not be merged were discarded. Reads were aligned to IMGT to assign V, D and J genes, CDR3 length, and insertions or deletions at six rearrangement sites. Within each subset, clonotype counts were normalized to sorted cell number, after which true diversity and Gini coefficients were computed with the tcR R package. The overlap coefficient, calculated on TCRB nucleotide sequences, was used to measure repertoire sharing. Out-of-frame TCRB sequences from naive cells were analyzed to stand in for the pre-selection repertoire. What TCRdb holds here is the immuneACCESS table cut down to in-frame rearrangements. Part of the clones is not present; checked against another copy, under half of the missing clones reflect an unresolved V gene, and the others are unexplained. Clone size and V and J calls were adopted from that table, with D and trimming inferred from the DNA. The sample table holds around 350,000 clones, of which around 13% were seen once. The ten biggest clones cover around 0.02% of the sample.

V is cut by 2 bases and J by 1 base, and the space between the germline ends is 12 bases. CDR1 and CDR2 were assigned from the germline V gene as SGHTA and FQGNSA. Measured from the cysteine to the phenylalanine, the CDR3 is 16 residues long. The read is trimmed to its CDR3 DNA, 48 bases read in frame from base 1. Specimen: naive CD4+ T cells from blood. The label giving this sample's cell subset or site can be read as: true naive CD4+ T cells. The TCR sequence derives from a man younger than 35 in good health. The V gene is TRBV7-2 and the J gene is TRBJ2-4; the D region possibly corresponds to TRBD2 (5 bases align). The CDR3 corresponds to CASSLRTGTAKNIQYF. The sequenced DNA is TGTGCCAGCAGCTTAAGGACTGGCACTGCCAAAAACATTCAGTACTTC.